The T cell receptor beta chain described here comes from a study of cytomegalovirus exposure and HLA in healthy donors. Trimming removed 1 base from V and 0 bases from J; junction bases left unmatched: 1. Germline CDR1 and CDR2: MGHRA and YSYEKL. The CDR3 runs 16 residues. Sequenced by immunoSEQ multiplex PCR; TCRdb stores in-frame clones only, minus some. The sample carries 82,000 or so clones, 85% to 95% recorded once. The sequenced sample consisted of PBMCs. The clonotype originates from a man aged 18 to 29 in good health and CMV-seronegative. The chain has TRBV4-1 and TRBJ2-7, with 12 bases fitting TRBD2. The CDR3 region is CASSQGLAGASYEQYF. The CDR3 region has the DNA TGCGCCAGCAGCCAAGGACTAGCGGGGGCCTCCTACGAGCAGTACTTC.